This T cell receptor (beta chain) was recorded in a study of T cells in Graves' hyperthyroidism and ophthalmopathy. Each diagnosis was grounded in clinical symptoms, serum thyroxine and TRAb, thyroid ultrasound, and orbital computed tomography. Study results and limitations: Most thyroid clonotypes expanded above 0.001 were also detected in blood. A model built on 13 V-J features separated ophthalmopathy from stable hyperthyroidism.

The V end lost 3 bases, the J end lost 1 base, and 9 bases lay between the germline ends. The germline gives CDR1 SGHTA, CDR2 FQGNSA. The length of the CDR3 is 14 residues. Amplification of TCR beta CDR3 regions was performed using RNA transcripts as template. Researchers ran a first-round RT-PCR on the TCR CDR3 using the HTBI primer set. MiXCR, applied by TCRdb to the multiplex PCR reads, yields one record per CDR3 protein. In the table there are some 270,000 distinct CDR3 sequences, roughly 15% of which are singletons. This clonotype was detected ten times or more. Its specificity is not known. This receptor was taken from a woman aged 40 to 50 with Graves' hyperthyroidism. The chain joins TRBV7-2 to TRBJ1-1, with D possibly matching TRBD1 (5 bases). What was sequenced was blood. The CDR3 coding sequence is TGTGCCAGCAGCTTCTCCGGGGCGAACACTGAAGCTTTCTTT. Translation: CASSFSGANTEAFF.